Listed here are 10 T cell receptor beta chains from one sample, sequenced in a study of control samples from healthy donors and cancer patients. Clones were read by immunoSEQ multiplex PCR, and TCRdb kept only the in-frame ones, dropping some. This repertoire shows 200,000 or so clones, 85% to 95% found once; its top ten account for approximately 1.5%. Sequencing was carried out using blood. These receptors came from a man aged 50-59 years in good health.

This rearrangement joins TRBV5-1 to TRBJ2-7; TRBD1 aligns across 7 bases. The ends lost 5 bases at V and 2 bases at J; junction bases unmatched: 10. CDR1 is SGHRS and CDR2 is YFSETQ in the germline V gene. CDR3 length: 15 residues. CDR3 DNA: TGCGCCAGCAGGCCTAGGGGGCTAGGGACCTACGAGCAGTACTTC. Translated, it gives CASRPRGLGTYEQYF.

DNA for the CDR3: TGTGCCAGCAGTTGGGACAGTTACACTGAAGCTTTCTTT. Protein sequence: CASSWDSYTEAFF. The chain carries TRBV6-5 and TRBJ1-1; 7 nucleotides match TRBD1. V lost 4 bases, J lost 3 bases, and 2 bases stayed unmatched. CDR1 MNHEY and CDR2 SVGAGI come from the germline V gene. The CDR3 is 13 residues long.

The gene calls are TRBV7-8 and TRBJ1-1; maybe TRBD1 (5 bases). This CDR3 comprises 11 residues. V was trimmed by 1 base and J by 10 bases, leaving 7 bases between them. Germline V gene data show CDR1 as SGHVS and CDR2 as FQNEAQ. CDR3 region: CASSLGGVAFF. DNA for the CDR3: TGTGCCAGCAGCTTAGGAGGGGTAGCTTTCTTT.

The genes are TRBV6-5 and TRBJ1-1; perhaps TRBD1 as D (5 bases). V was shortened by 1 base and J by 5 bases, with 14 bases between the two germline ends. This CDR3 is built from 15 residues. Germline assignment: CDR1 MNHEY and CDR2 SVGAGI. CDR3 coding DNA: TGTGCCAGCAGTTACTTGCAGGGACCCTTGACTGAAGCTTTCTTT. Translating gives CASSYLQGPLTEAFF.

The genes are TRBV28 and TRBJ1-2, with D tentatively TRBD1 (6 bases). Germline CDR1 is MDHEN and CDR2 is SYDVKM. This CDR3 is 15 amino acids long. The ends were cut back, 7 bases at V and 2 bases at J, with 17 bases in the middle. The CDR3 reads CASMGRGSLNYGYTF. The CDR3 DNA follows: TGTGCCAGCATGGGCAGGGGTTCCCTGAACTATGGCTACACCTTC.

This sequence joins TRBV5-1 and TRBJ1-5, with D unresolved. The CDR3 totals 13 residues. With 0 bases removed from V and 5 bases from J, the gap between germline ends came to 6 bases. CDR1 is SGHRS and CDR2 is YFSETQ in the germline V gene. The CDR3 DNA follows: TGCGCCAGCAGCTTGGAAGGGTATCAGCCCCAGCATTTT. Protein sequence: CASSLEGYQPQHF.

The chain combines TRBV18 with TRBJ1-1; D is uncertain. The germline V and J ends were trimmed by 3 bases and 4 bases, with 15 bases remaining between them. This CDR3 contains 15 residues. CDR1 and CDR2 from the germline V gene are KGHSH and LQKENI. The CDR3 is CASSPQSSGGTEAFF. The CDR3 nucleotides read TGTGCCAGCTCACCCCAATCCTCAGGAGGCACTGAAGCTTTCTTT.

This clone was detected only once. The chain couples TRBV7-9 to TRBJ2-1; the D gene is possibly TRBD2 (5 bases). V shed 0 bases and J shed 5 bases, with 11 bases lying between them. CDR1 is SEHNR, CDR2 FQNEAQ, per germline (reference sequence). This CDR3 region has 15 residues. The DNA of the CDR3 is TGTGCCAGCAGCTTAGCAGGGAGCCCCGACAATGAGCAGTTCTTC. Translated, it gives CASSLAGSPDNEQFF.

CDR3: CASSTNRGLDGYTF. The CDR3 nucleotides are TGTGCCAGCAGCACCAACAGGGGGCTTGATGGCTACACCTTC. The chain recombines TRBV6-5 with TRBJ1-2, with 9 nucleotides matching TRBD1. Germline CDR1 and CDR2: MNHEY and SVGAGI. The CDR3 is made up of 14 amino acids. V lost 6 bases, J lost 6 bases, and 8 bases stayed unmatched.

This rearrangement joins TRBV5-8 to TRBJ2-7; D not certain. V lost 8 bases to trimming and J lost 4 bases, with 4 bases between them. The length of the CDR3 is 9 residues. The germline gives CDR1 SGHTS, CDR2 YDEGEE. The CDR3 sequence: CARRYEQYF. The CDR3 bases are TGTGCCAGGAGATACGAGCAGTACTTC.